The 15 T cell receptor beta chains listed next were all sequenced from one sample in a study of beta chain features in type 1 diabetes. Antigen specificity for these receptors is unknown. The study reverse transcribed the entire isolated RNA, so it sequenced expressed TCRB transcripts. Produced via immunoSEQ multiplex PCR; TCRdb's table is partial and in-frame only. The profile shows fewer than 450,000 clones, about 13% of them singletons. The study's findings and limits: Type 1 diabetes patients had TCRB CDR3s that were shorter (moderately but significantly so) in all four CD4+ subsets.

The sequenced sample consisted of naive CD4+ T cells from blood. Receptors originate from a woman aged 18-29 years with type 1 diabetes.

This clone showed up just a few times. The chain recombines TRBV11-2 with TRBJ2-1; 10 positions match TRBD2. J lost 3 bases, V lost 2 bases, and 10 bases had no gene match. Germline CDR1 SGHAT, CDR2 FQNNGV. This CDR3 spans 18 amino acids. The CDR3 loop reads CASSLKSRRTSGYNEQFF. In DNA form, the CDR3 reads TGTGCCAGCAGCTTAAAGAGCCGCCGGACTAGCGGCTACAATGAGCAGTTCTTC.

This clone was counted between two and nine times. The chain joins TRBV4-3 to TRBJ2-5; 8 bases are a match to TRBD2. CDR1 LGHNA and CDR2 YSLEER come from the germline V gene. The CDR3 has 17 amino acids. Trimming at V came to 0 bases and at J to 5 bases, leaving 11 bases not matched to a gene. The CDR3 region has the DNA TGCGCCAGCAGCCAAGAACCGACAACTAGCGGCGGCGAGACCCAGTACTTC. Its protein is CASSQEPTTSGGETQYF.

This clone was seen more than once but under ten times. The CDR3 nucleotides read TGTGCCAGCAGTTACTCGAGGGGGCAGACAGATACGCAGTATTTT. It encodes CASSYSRGQTDTQYF. The chain carries TRBV6-5 and TRBJ2-3; 7 nucleotides line up with TRBD1. The CDR3 length is 15 residues. Germline lookup yields CDR1 MNHEY and CDR2 SVGAGI. J gave up 3 bases and V 0 bases, and 3 bases lay outside the gene matches.

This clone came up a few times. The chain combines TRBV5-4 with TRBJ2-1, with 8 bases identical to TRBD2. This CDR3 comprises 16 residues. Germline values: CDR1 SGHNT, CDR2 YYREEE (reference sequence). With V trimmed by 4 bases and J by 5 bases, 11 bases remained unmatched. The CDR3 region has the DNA TGTGCCAGCAGCCCGTACACGGGGGGGCCGAACAATGAGCAGTTCTTC. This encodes CASSPYTGGPNNEQFF.

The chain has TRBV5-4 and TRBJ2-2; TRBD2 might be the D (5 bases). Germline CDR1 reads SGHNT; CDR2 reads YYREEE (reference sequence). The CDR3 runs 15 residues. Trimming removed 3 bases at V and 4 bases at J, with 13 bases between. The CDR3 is CASSSVGGFTGELFF. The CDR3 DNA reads TGTGCCAGCAGCTCTGTCGGAGGTTTCACCGGGGAGCTGTTTTTT.

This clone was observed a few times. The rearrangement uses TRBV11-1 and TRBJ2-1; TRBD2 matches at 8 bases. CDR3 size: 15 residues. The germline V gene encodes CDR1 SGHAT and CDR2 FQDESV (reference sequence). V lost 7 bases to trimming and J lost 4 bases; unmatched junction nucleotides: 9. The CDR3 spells CASTPSGGRYNEQFF. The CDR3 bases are TGTGCCAGCACCCCCTCGGGCGGGAGGTACAATGAGCAGTTCTTC.

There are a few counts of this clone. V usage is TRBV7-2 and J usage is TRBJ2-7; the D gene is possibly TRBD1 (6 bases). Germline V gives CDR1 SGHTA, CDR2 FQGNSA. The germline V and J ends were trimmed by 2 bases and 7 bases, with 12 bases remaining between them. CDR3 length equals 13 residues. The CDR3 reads CASSLRGQGEQYF. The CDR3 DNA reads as TGTGCCAGCAGCTTAAGGGGCCAGGGGGAGCAGTACTTC.

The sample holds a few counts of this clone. The CDR3 DNA reads TGTGCCAGTAGTATGGAGGACAGGGAGAACTATGGCTACACCTTC. It translates to CASSMEDRENYGYTF. The gene calls are TRBV19 and TRBJ1-2; 8 bases agree with TRBD1. The V gene's germline CDR1 is LNHDA and CDR2 SQIVND (reference sequence). This CDR3 has 15 residues. V trimming: 3 bases; J trimming: 2 bases; junction bases outside the gene matches: 5.

CDR3 residues: CASSISGSRDEQFF. DNA of the CDR3: TGTGCCAGTAGTATTAGCGGGAGTCGGGATGAGCAGTTCTTC. The chain uses TRBV19 and TRBJ2-1; the match to TRBD2 covers 9 bases. The CDR3 runs to 14 residues. The germline CDR1 and CDR2 sequences are LNHDA and SQIVND (reference sequence). Trimming at V came to 3 bases and at J to 8 bases, leaving 5 bases not matched to a gene.

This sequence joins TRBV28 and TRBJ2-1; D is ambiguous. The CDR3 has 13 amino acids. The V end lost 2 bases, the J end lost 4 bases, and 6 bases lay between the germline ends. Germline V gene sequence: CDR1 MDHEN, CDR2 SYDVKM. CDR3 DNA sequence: TGTGCCAGCAGTTTACTAGGATACAATGAGCAGTTCTTC. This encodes CASSLLGYNEQFF. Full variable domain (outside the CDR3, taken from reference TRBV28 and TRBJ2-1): DVKVTQSSRYLVKRTGEKVFLECVQDMDHENMFWYRQDPGLGLRLIYFSYDVKMKEKGDIPEGYSVSREKKERFSLILESASTNQTSMYLCASSLLGYNEQFFGPGTRLTVL.

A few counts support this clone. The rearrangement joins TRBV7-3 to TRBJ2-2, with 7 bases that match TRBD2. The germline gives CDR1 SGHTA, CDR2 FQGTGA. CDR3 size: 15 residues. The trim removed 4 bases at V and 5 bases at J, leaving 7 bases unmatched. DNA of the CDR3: TGTGCCAGCAGCTACGGGCTAGCGGAAACCGGGGAGCTGTTTTTT. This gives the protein CASSYGLAETGELFF.

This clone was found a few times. The CDR3 region has the DNA TGTGCCAGCAGCTTAGACTTTACACCCAGACATGAAGCTTTCTTT. Its protein is CASSLDFTPRHEAFF. This chain links TRBV7-2 with TRBJ1-1; no definite D call. V lost 1 base, J lost 7 bases, and 16 bases lay in between. The CDR3 runs to 15 residues. CDR1 and CDR2 (germline): SGHTA, FQGNSA.

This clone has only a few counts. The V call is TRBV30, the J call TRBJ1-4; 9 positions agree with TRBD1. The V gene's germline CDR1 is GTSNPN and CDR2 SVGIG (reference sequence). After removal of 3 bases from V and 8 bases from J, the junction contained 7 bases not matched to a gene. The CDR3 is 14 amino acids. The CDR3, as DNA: TGTGCCTGGAGGAAGGTTGGACAGGGGGAAAAACTGTTTTTT. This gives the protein CAWRKVGQGEKLFF.

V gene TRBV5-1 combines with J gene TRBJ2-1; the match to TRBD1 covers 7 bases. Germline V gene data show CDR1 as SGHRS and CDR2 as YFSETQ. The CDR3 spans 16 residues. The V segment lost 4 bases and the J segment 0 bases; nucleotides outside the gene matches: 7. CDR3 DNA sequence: TGCGCCAGCAGCACTGGGGACAGTAGCTCCTACAATGAGCAGTTCTTC. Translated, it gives CASSTGDSSSYNEQFF.

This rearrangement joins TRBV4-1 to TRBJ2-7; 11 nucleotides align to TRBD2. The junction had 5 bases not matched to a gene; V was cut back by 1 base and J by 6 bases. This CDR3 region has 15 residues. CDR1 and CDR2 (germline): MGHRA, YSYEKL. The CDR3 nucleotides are TGCGCCAGCAGCCAAGGACTAGCGGGAAAGGGCGAGCAGTACTTC. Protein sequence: CASSQGLAGKGEQYF.